The clone carrying this TCR beta chain was observed at least ten times. What it binds is not known. Trimming at V came to 3 bases and at J to 10 bases, leaving 2 bases not matched to a gene. The CDR3 is 12 amino acids. Germline assignment: CDR1 MDHEN and CDR2 SYDVKM. Unique molecular identifiers were used in preparing the TCRbeta library. Each CDR3 protein is one row after TCRdb ran MiXCR on the PCR reads. The sample has 200,000 to 300,000 distinct CDR3 sequences; roughly 26% are singletons. This entry is derived from a study of T-cell reconstitution after alpha-beta-depleted transplantation in children. Notes on the study in general: The main origin of T-cell counts and diversity one year after transplant was newly produced T cells. Surviving recipient cells, namely T cells and thymic progenitors, were the source of high day-60 TCRbeta diversity in some patients. Reports say that about two months after transplant, the alpha-beta T cells came out of several hundred graft clones that had expanded.

The J gene is TRBJ1-1, the V gene TRBV28; TRBD1 aligns across 10 bases. This TCR was sampled from a girl aged 2-9 years with Fanconi anemia, due to receive a stem cell transplant. The source material was PBMCs, sampled before TCRalphabeta/CD19-depleted stem cell transplant. In DNA form, the CDR3 reads TGTGCCAGCAGTTTGACAGGGGGCCCAGCTTTCTTT. It specifies CASSLTGGPAFF.